Listed here is a single T cell receptor (beta chain). The antigen remains unidentified. The data were taken from a study of T cells expressing NK-cell markers. Study-wide context: Of eight sequenced donors, seven were HCMV-seropositive and one HCMV-seronegative. Study-level findings and limits: As a fraction of CD8+ T cells, dominant NKG2C+ clonotypes reached about 1.0-7.5% in six or seven donors.

In germline, CDR1 is SQVTM, CDR2 ANQGSEA. The CDR3 runs to 15 residues. After re-calling the 5' RACE reads, TCRdb lists one entry per CDR3 protein, DNA absent. The listing contains approximately 460,000 distinct CDR3 sequences. The chain links TRBV29-1 to TRBJ2-6; the D gene TCRdb calls, TRBD2, cannot be checked with no DNA. The sequence came from a woman between 18 and 70 years old in good health. Specimen: blood T cells: a sorted CD56 or NKG2C T cell subset, CD4+ or CD8+ T cells, or bulk PBMC T cells (not recorded which). The CDR3 spells CSAPERDSGANVLTF.